This TCR beta chain was recorded in a study of T cell responses to AZD1222 COVID-19 vaccine. Notes on this clone: Antigen: not known.

V was trimmed by 0 bases and J by 2 bases, leaving 13 bases between them. The CDR3 is made up of 16 amino acids. CDR1 and CDR2 (germline): SGDLS, YYNGEE. Study-wide results and limits: A rise in Spike-specific TCR breadth and depth followed two AZD1222 doses. White British people made up most donors, females outnumbered males, and clonal diversity was possibly underestimated.

Measured with immunoSEQ multiplex PCR; TCRdb has only the in-frame clones, and not every one. The repertoire holds some 95,000 clones, with around nine tenths as singletons. The chain joins TRBV9 to TRBJ2-3; TRBD2 might be the D (7 bases). The specimen comprised peripheral blood, sampled on day 0 of MenACWY control vaccination. This TCR was sampled from an adult in good health. The CDR3 spells CASSVDWGGVTDTQYF. The CDR3 region has the DNA TGTGCCAGCAGCGTAGATTGGGGGGGCGTCACAGATACGCAGTATTTT.